The source of this T cell receptor (beta chain) is a study of memory CD4+ T cells and cytomegalovirus serostatus. Trimming removed 6 bases from V and 0 bases from J, with 24 bases in between. The CDR3 covers 19 residues. Germline CDR1 is SNHLY and CDR2 is FYNNEI. The sort gate was single viable CD3+CD4+CD8-CD45RO+ cells for memory CD4+ T cells. Data came from immunoSEQ multiplex PCR; TCRdb stores just in-frame clones and leaves some out. The data show some 54,000 clones, more than 70% seen once. This clonotype originated in an adult in good health and CMV-seropositive. This chain connects TRBV2 to TRBJ2-4, with D possibly being TRBD2 (5 bases). Sequenced input: memory CD4+ T cells from blood. CDR3 sequence: CASRPPTDLAELAKNIQYF. CDR3 coding DNA: TGTGCCAGCAGGCCCCCGACCGACCTAGCAGAACTAGCCAAAAACATTCAGTACTTC.